These 14 T cell receptor beta chains share one sample of origin, sequenced in a study of PD-L1 blockade in urothelial cancer. Regarding time point: pretreatment peripheral blood. Clones were read by immunoSEQ multiplex PCR, and TCRdb kept only the in-frame ones, dropping some. The sample records about 87,000 clones, roughly 90% being singletons. Sequenced here: PBMCs, sampled around atezolizumab (anti-PD-L1) treatment. The receptors shown here come from a woman aged 80 or over with urothelial cancer.

In its sample, this clone was seen a few times. The chain recombines TRBV6-1 with TRBJ2-7; 7 bases are a match to TRBD1. The length of the CDR3 is 12 residues. Losses at the gene ends were 10 bases for V and 0 bases for J; bases not matched to a gene: 3. CDR1 is MNHNS, CDR2 SASEGT, per germline. CDR3 residues: CATTGHSYEQYF. In DNA, the CDR3 is TGTGCCACGACAGGGCACTCCTACGAGCAGTACTTC.

In DNA form, the CDR3 reads TGTGCCAGCAGTATCGCCGGGACAGGGACGTACAATGAGCAGTTCTTC. Translated: CASSIAGTGTYNEQFF. The genes are TRBV9 and TRBJ2-1; 9 positions match TRBD1. Looked up from germline, CDR1 is SGDLS and CDR2 is YYNGEE. This CDR3 has 16 amino acids. The ends lost 5 bases at V and 4 bases at J; junction bases unmatched: 10.

J is TRBJ2-7 and V is TRBV4-2; no clear D gene. The CDR3 loop spans 14 amino acids. Germline CDR1 reads LGHNA; CDR2 reads YNFKEQ. V was trimmed by 0 bases and J by 3 bases, leaving 9 bases between them. The CDR3 region has the DNA TGTGCCAGCAGCCAAGACAGGTTAAACTACGAGCAGTACTTC. The encoded protein is CASSQDRLNYEQYF.

This sequence joins TRBV28 and TRBJ1-2; maybe TRBD1 (5 bases). The V gene's germline CDR1 is MDHEN and CDR2 SYDVKM. This CDR3 region has 12 residues. Deletions cut 7 bases from V and 13 bases from J, with 19 bases between. CDR3 sequence: CASTRTGLRLTF. The CDR3 DNA reads as TGTGCCAGCACCCGGACGGGACTCCGACTCACCTTC.

V and J are TRBV28 and TRBJ1-2; TRBD1 might be the D (5 bases). Germline loops: CDR1 MDHEN, CDR2 SYDVKM. The CDR3 has 13 amino acids. V was cut by 2 bases and J by 4 bases, with 8 bases left in between. The chain's CDR3 is CASSLAQGYGYTF. CDR3 coding DNA: TGTGCCAGCAGTTTAGCCCAGGGCTATGGCTACACCTTC.

The CDR3 coding sequence is TGTGCCATCAGCAACGACAGAGATACGCAGTATTTT. Protein: CAISNDRDTQYF. The rearrangement links TRBV10-3 to TRBJ2-3, with a possible D match to TRBD1 (5 bases). The CDR3 consists of 12 residues. Trimming took off 6 bases at V and 5 bases at J, with 9 bases between the two ends. Germline-derived CDR1 and CDR2 are ENHRY and SYGVKD.

This clone was counted a few times. CDR3 amino acids: CASSDSPYEQYF. In DNA, the CDR3 is TGTGCCAGCAGTGACAGTCCCTACGAGCAGTACTTC. The chain couples TRBV27 to TRBJ2-7, with TRBD1 as a possible D gene (5 bases). Trimming stripped 5 bases from V and 2 bases from J, with 7 bases between. The CDR3 runs 12 residues. CDR1 and CDR2 (germline): MNHEY, SMNVEV (reference sequence).

The chain employs TRBV28 and TRBJ2-5, with 8 bases aligning to TRBD2. Germline V gene data show CDR1 as MDHEN and CDR2 as SYDVKM. The V and J ends lost 3 bases and 2 bases, in that order; junction bases with no gene match: 14. The CDR3 runs to 18 residues. CDR3 sequence: CASSFRGGQPSAQETQYF. The CDR3 region has the DNA TGTGCCAGCAGTTTCCGGGGGGGGCAGCCGTCCGCACAAGAGACCCAGTACTTC.

The chain links TRBV7-3 to TRBJ2-1; the D gene is possibly TRBD2 (5 bases). The V gene's germline CDR1 is SGHTA and CDR2 FQGTGA. CDR3 size: 13 residues. Trimming took 4 bases from V and 4 from J, leaving 8 bases between them. The CDR3 sequence is CASSSGIYNEQFF. The CDR3 DNA follows: TGTGCCAGCAGCTCCGGGATTTACAATGAGCAGTTCTTC.

The chain combines TRBV5-6 with TRBJ2-7; 11 bases line up with TRBD2. The trim removed 4 bases at V and 4 bases at J, leaving 7 bases unmatched. This CDR3 region has 15 residues. Germline CDR1 reads SGHDT; CDR2 reads YYEEEE. The CDR3 reads CASSPRTSGPYEQYF. Here the CDR3 DNA reads TGTGCCAGCAGCCCGAGGACTAGCGGGCCATACGAGCAGTACTTC. Complete variable domain (other parts from reference TRBV5-6 and TRBJ2-7): DAGVTQSPTHLIKTRGQQVTLRCSPKSGHDTVSWYQQALGQGPQFIFQYYEEEERQRGNFPDRFSGHQFPNYSSELNVNALLLGDSALYLCASSPRTSGPYEQYFGPGTRLTVT.

The chain recombines TRBV5-6 with TRBJ1-2, with TRBD1 as a possible D gene (5 bases). This CDR3 spans 13 amino acids. Trimming pared 2 bases from V and 7 bases from J, leaving 12 bases between. Germline V gives CDR1 SGHDT, CDR2 YYEEEE. The CDR3, as DNA: TGTGCCAGCAGCTTTTTTCAGGGTGGTGGCTACACCTTC. Its protein product is CASSFFQGGGYTF.

The V call is TRBV5-1, the J call TRBJ1-1, with TRBD1 as a possible D gene (6 bases). V dropped 3 bases and J dropped 1 base, with 16 bases sitting between them. Germline CDR1 SGHRS, CDR2 YFSETQ. The CDR3 runs to 16 residues. CDR3 nucleotide sequence: TGCGCCAGCAGCTCCTTCAGGACAGATGGGAACACTGAAGCTTTCTTT. Translated: CASSSFRTDGNTEAFF.

This clone appeared a single time. The V and J genes are TRBV10-2 and TRBJ2-1, with no clear D. V was shortened by 2 bases and J by 0 bases, with 11 bases between the two germline ends. The germline CDR1 and CDR2 sequences are WSHSY and SAAADI. This CDR3 comprises 16 residues. DNA for the CDR3: TGCGCCAGCAGTGAGGGATCAGGTACCTCCTACAATGAGCAGTTCTTC. Encoded protein: CASSEGSGTSYNEQFF.

Concerning this clone itself: At one end, the junction sequence differs from germline, possibly due to a read error. The chain has TRBV6-1 and TRBJ1-2; D possibly corresponds to TRBD1 (6 bases). Germline values: CDR1 MNHNS, CDR2 SASEGT. This CDR3 contains 13 residues. The CDR3 DNA is TGTGCCAGCAGTGAACCTCTGTACAGGGCGCTTTTCTTC. Protein product: CASSEPLYRALFF.